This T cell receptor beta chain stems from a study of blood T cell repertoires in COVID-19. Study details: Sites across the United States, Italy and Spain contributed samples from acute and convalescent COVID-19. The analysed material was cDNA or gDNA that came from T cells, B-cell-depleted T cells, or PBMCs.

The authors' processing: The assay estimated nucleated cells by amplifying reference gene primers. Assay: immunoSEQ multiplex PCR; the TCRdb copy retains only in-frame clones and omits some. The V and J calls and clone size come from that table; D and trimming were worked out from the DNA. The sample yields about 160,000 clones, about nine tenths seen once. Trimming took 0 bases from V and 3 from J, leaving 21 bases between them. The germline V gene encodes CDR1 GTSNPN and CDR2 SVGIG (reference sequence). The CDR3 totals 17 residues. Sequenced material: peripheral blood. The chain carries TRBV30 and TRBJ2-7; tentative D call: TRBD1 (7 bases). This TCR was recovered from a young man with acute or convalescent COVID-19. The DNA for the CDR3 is TGTGCCTGGAGTGTCAAACCATGGGGGCAGGGGGGCTACGAGCAGTACTTC. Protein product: CAWSVKPWGQGGYEQYF.